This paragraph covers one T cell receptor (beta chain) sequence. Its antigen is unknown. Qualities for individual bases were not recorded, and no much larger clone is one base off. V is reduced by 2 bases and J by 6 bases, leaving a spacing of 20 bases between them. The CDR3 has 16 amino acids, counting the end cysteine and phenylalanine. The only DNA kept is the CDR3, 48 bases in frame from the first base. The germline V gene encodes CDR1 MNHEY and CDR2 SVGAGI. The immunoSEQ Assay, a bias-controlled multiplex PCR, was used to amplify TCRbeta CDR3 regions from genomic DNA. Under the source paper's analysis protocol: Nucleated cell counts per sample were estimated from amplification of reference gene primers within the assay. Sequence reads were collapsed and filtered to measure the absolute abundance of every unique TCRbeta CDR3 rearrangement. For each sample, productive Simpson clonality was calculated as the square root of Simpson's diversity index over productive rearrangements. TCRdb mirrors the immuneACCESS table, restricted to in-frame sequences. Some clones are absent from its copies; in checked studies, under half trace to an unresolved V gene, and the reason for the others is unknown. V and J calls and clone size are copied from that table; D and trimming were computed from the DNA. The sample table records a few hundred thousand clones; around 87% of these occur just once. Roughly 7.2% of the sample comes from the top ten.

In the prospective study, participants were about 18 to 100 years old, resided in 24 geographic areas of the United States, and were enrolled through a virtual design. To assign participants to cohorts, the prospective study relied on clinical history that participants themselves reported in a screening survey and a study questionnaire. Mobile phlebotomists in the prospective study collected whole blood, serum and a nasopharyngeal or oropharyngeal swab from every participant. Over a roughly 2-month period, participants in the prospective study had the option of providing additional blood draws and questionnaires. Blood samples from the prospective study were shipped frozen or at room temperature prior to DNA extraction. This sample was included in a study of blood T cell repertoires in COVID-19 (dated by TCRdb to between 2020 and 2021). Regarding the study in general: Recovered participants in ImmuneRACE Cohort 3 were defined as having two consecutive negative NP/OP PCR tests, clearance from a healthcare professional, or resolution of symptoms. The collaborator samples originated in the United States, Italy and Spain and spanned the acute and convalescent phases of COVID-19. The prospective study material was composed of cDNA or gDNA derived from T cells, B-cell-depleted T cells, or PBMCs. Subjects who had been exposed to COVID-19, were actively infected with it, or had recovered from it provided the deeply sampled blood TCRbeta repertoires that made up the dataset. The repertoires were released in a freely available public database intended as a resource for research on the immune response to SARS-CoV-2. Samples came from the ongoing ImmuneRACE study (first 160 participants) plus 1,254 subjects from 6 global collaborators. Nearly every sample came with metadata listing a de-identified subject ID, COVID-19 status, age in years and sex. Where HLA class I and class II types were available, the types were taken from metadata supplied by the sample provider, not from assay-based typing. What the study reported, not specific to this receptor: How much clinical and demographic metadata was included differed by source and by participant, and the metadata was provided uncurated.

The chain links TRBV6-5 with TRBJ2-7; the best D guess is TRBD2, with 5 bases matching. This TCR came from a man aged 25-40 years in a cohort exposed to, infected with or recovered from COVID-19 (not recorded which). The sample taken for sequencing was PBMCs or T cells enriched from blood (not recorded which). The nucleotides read TGTGCCAGCAGTTACCGGAGGAGCGACACCTTGGGCGAGCAGTACTTC. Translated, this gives CASSYRRSDTLGEQYF.